Detailed here is one T cell receptor (beta chain). Its antigen remains unknown. The sample is drawn from a study of beta chain features in type 1 diabetes. General study results and limits: In every one of the four CD4+ subsets, TCRB CDR3s were moderately but significantly shorter in Type 1 diabetes patients.

Expressed TCRB transcripts were sequenced because the entire RNA isolate underwent reverse transcription. Clones were sequenced by immunoSEQ multiplex PCR, and TCRdb holds only the in-frame ones, with some missing. Of hundreds of thousands of clones listed, over 11% were seen once; the top ten hold less than 0.04%. This CDR3 is 16 amino acids long. J lost 6 bases, V lost 4 bases, and 13 bases had no gene match. The germline CDR1 and CDR2 sequences are SGHNT and YYREEE (reference sequence). This chain joins TRBV5-4 and TRBJ2-5; 9 positions match TRBD2. The sample comprised naive CD4+ T cells from blood. The TCR comes from a man between 18 and 35 years old with type 1 diabetes. The CDR3 nucleotides are TGTGCCAGCAGCCCAGGGACTAGCAGGGGGGTACAGACCCAGTACTTC. Translated, it gives CASSPGTSRGVQTQYF.